One sample yielded the 20 T cell receptor beta chains listed below, sequenced in a study of blood T cells in healthy people across ages. A sample-barcoded 5' primer and a J-beta primer mix were used in a second PCR of about 7 to 11 cycles. TCRdb reprocessed the 5' RACE reads with MiXCR, giving one entry per CDR3 protein. The sample holds 850,000 to 950,000 distinct CDR3 sequences, about 30% seen once. Sequenced sample: blood. The receptors here all came from an elderly woman in good health.

The chain employs TRBV3-1 and TRBJ1-2; D gene ambiguous. The CDR3 runs to 14 residues. V lost 0 bases and J 8 bases, leaving 13 bases between the germline ends. Looked up from germline, CDR1 is LGHDT and CDR2 is YNNKEL (reference sequence). CDR3 residues: CASSQERILGGYTF. The DNA of the CDR3 is TGTGCCAGCAGCCAAGAGCGGATCTTGGGGGGCTACACCTTC.

This clonotype has at least ten counts. The rearrangement links TRBV6-6 to TRBJ2-1, with no clear D. CDR1 is MNHNY and CDR2 is SVGAGI in the germline V gene (reference sequence). Trimming pared 6 bases from V and 8 bases from J, leaving 8 bases between. The CDR3 is made up of 11 amino acids. Here the CDR3 DNA reads TGTGCCAGCAGGCTGGTCGATGAGCAGTTCTTC. Its protein is CASRLVDEQFF.

This clonotype was seen a handful of times. V usage is TRBV11-2 and J usage is TRBJ1-1; possibly TRBD1 for D (5 bases). From germline, CDR1 is SGHAT and CDR2 FQNNGV. This CDR3 comprises 15 residues. V was pared by 1 base and J by 4 bases, with 13 bases between. The CDR3 DNA is TGTGCCAGCAGCTTAGTCCCCGGGGCGGGCACTGAAGCTTTCTTT. Translation gives CASSLVPGAGTEAFF.

V usage is TRBV5-6 and J usage is TRBJ1-1; D is uncertain. CDR1 and CDR2 from the germline V gene are SGHDT and YYEEEE. This CDR3 is 17 amino acids long. V dropped 4 bases and J dropped 4 bases, with 23 bases sitting between them. CDR3 bases: TGTGCCAGCAGCGGTGGTGGCTCCATAAGGAAGAGCACTGAAGCTTTCTTT. Amino acids: CASSGGGSIRKSTEAFF.

Details on this clonotype: Being one base from a much bigger clone, this may be a read error. The V gene is TRBV12-3 or TRBV12-4, the J gene TRBJ2-1, with 9 nucleotides matching TRBD1. Gene TRBJ2-7 matches the end of the DNA better, so the J call may be wrong. The CDR3 loop spans 15 amino acids. This CDR3 reads CASSRDRDPYNEQYF. The CDR3 DNA sequence: TGTGCCAGCAGTCGGGACAGGGACCCCTACAATGAGCAGTACTTC.

This clonotype appeared a few times. V and J are TRBV5-1 and TRBJ2-5, with D unclear. Germline CDR1 SGHRS, CDR2 YFSETQ. V was cut by 1 base and J by 2 bases, with 6 bases left in between. This CDR3 spans 13 amino acids. CDR3 protein: CASSLLQQETQYF. The DNA for the CDR3 is TGCGCCAGCAGCTTGCTACAGCAAGAGACCCAGTACTTC.

This clonotype came up many times. The gene calls are TRBV18 and TRBJ1-2, with 7 bases fitting TRBD1. The CDR3 has 15 amino acids. Germline CDR1 reads KGHSH; CDR2 reads LQKENI. The V segment lost 1 base and the J segment 6 bases; nucleotides outside the gene matches: 8. The CDR3 is CASSPLPGGEDGYTF. Here the CDR3 DNA reads TGTGCCAGCTCACCACTTCCAGGGGGTGAGGATGGCTACACCTTC. The complete variable domain, with remaining parts taken from reference TRBV18 and TRBJ1-2, reads NAGVMQNPRHLVRRRGQEARLRCSPMKGHSHVYWYRQLPEEGLKFMVYLQKENIIDESGMPKERFSAEFPKEGPSILRIQQVVRGDSAAYFCASSPLPGGEDGYTFGSGTRLTVV.

This chain joins TRBV5-1 and TRBJ2-7; possibly TRBD1 or TRBD2 for D (5 bases each). V was cut by 4 bases and J by 8 bases, with 10 bases left in between. This CDR3 is built from 11 residues. Looked up from germline, CDR1 is SGHRS and CDR2 is YFSETQ. CDR3 residues: CASSGGVQQYF. CDR3 nucleotide sequence: TGCGCCAGCAGCGGGGGTGTGCAGCAGTACTTC. The full variable domain, in which reference TRBV5-1 and TRBJ2-7 provide the parts outside the CDR3, is KAGVTQTPRYLIKTRGQQVTLSCSPISGHRSVSWYQQTPGQGLQFLFEYFSETQRNKGNFPGRFSGRQFSNSRSEMNVSTLELGDSALYLCASSGGVQQYFGPGTRLTVT.

This clonotype was seen more than once but under ten times. The rearrangement links TRBV2 to TRBJ2-1; 8 bases are shared with TRBD1. The end of the DNA is better explained by TRBJ2-7, so the J call may be wrong. The CDR3 has 15 amino acids. Germline CDR1 and CDR2: SNHLY and FYNNEI. CDR3 amino acids: CASIPDRGSYNEQYF. CDR3 DNA: TGTGCCAGCATTCCCGACAGGGGCTCCTACAATGAGCAGTACTTC.

V gene TRBV15 combines with J gene TRBJ2-1, with TRBD2 matching over 9 bases. Germline CDR1 reads LNHNV; CDR2 reads YYDKDF (reference sequence). This CDR3 region has 15 residues. V was pared by 6 bases and J by 6 bases, with 9 bases of the junction left unmatched. CDR3 coding DNA: TGTGCCACCAGATTGACTAGCGGCGGACCCAATGAGCAGTTCTTC. Protein product: CATRLTSGGPNEQFF.

J is TRBJ1-1 and V is TRBV11-2, with D maybe TRBD1 (5 bases). The CDR3 spans 16 residues. Germline V gene lookup returns CDR1 SGHAT and CDR2 FQNNGV. Trimming stripped 4 bases from V and 3 bases from J, with 18 bases between. Here the CDR3 reads CASSSEGRVMYTEAFF. The DNA for the CDR3 is TGTGCCAGCAGCTCCGAGGGGCGGGTTATGTACACTGAAGCTTTCTTT. The full variable domain, with the rest looked up from reference TRBV11-2 and TRBJ1-1, is EAGVAQSPRYKIIEKRQSVAFWCNPISGHATLYWYQQILGQGPKLLIQFQNNGVVDDSQLPKDRFSAERLKGVDSTLKIQPAKLEDSAVYLCASSSEGRVMYTEAFFGQGTRLTVV.

The genes are TRBV18 and TRBJ1-1; no definite D call. The CDR3 is 13 amino acids. The V end lost 5 bases, the J end lost 1 base, and 8 bases lay between the germline ends. The germline V gene has CDR1 KGHSH and CDR2 LQKENI. The CDR3, as DNA: TGTGCCAGCTCAGGCAGGTCGAACACTGAAGCTTTCTTT. The encoded protein is CASSGRSNTEAFF.

Ten or more counts support this clonotype. Here the CDR3 reads CASSLSGAKETQYF. DNA for the CDR3: TGTGCCAGCAGCTTATCGGGGGCTAAAGAGACCCAGTACTTC. The chain employs TRBV7-2 and TRBJ2-5; D possibly uses TRBD1 or TRBD2 (6 bases each). This CDR3 is built from 14 residues. Trimming removed 2 bases at V and 3 bases at J, with 10 bases between. CDR1 is SGHTA, CDR2 FQGNSA, per germline.

The rearrangement uses TRBV4-3 and TRBJ2-2; D uncertain. V gave up 2 bases and J gave up 4 bases, with 8 bases separating them. In germline, CDR1 is LGHNA, CDR2 YSLEER. CDR3 length: 14 amino acids. In DNA form, the CDR3 reads TGCGCCAGCAGCCAAATGCGGCGCACCGGGGAGCTGTTTTTT. It encodes CASSQMRRTGELFF.

Note on this clonotype: One base away lies a much larger clone, so this may be a sequencing read error. The V call is TRBV6-5, the J call TRBJ1-5; D not resolved. Germline V gene data show CDR1 as MNHEY and CDR2 as SVGAGI. This CDR3 region has 14 residues. CDR3 coding DNA: TGTGCCGGCAGTTACGACCAGGTATCTCAGCCCCAGCATTTT. Encoded protein: CAGSYDQVSQPQHF.

This clonotype was counted a few times. The chain couples TRBV24-1 to TRBJ2-3; tentatively, D is TRBD2 (6 bases). Looked up from germline, CDR1 is KGHDR and CDR2 is SFDVKD. Trimming took off 5 bases at V and 10 bases at J, with 9 bases between the two ends. The CDR3 runs 11 residues. Here the CDR3 reads CATSVGGSQYF. CDR3 coding DNA: TGTGCCACCAGTGTGGGGGGATCGCAGTATTTT.

This clonotype was picked up many times. The J gene is TRBJ2-1, the V gene TRBV7-9; a possible D gene is TRBD1 (6 bases). The CDR3 consists of 15 residues. The V end lost 1 base, the J end lost 4 bases, and 11 bases lay between the germline ends. Looked up from germline, CDR1 is SEHNR and CDR2 is FQNEAQ (reference sequence). This CDR3 reads CASSLVGAGYNEQFF. As DNA, the CDR3 is TGTGCCAGCAGCTTAGTGGGGGCCGGGTACAATGAGCAGTTCTTC.

This sequence joins TRBV20-1 and TRBJ1-1; 7 nucleotides align to TRBD1. V was pared by 6 bases and J by 3 bases, with 7 bases of the junction left unmatched. This CDR3 is 13 amino acids long. The germline gives CDR1 DFQATT, CDR2 SNEGSKA (reference sequence). This CDR3 is CSAPDRADTEAFF. CDR3 bases: TGCAGTGCCCCAGACAGGGCTGACACTGAAGCTTTCTTT.

V is TRBV18 and J is TRBJ2-7; 12 positions match TRBD1. CDR1 is KGHSH and CDR2 is LQKENI in the germline V gene. The junction had 5 bases not matched to a gene; V was cut back by 1 base and J by 7 bases. This CDR3 region has 15 residues. CDR3 coding DNA: TGTGCCAGCTCACCACTCGGGACAGGGGGCCATGAGCAGTACTTC. This codes for CASSPLGTGGHEQYF.

This clonotype was counted at least ten times. This chain uses TRBV7-9 with TRBJ2-2; D ambiguous. The V end was cut by 4 bases, the J end by 4 bases, with 16 bases between. This CDR3 region has 16 residues. Germline V lookup: CDR1 SEHNR, CDR2 FQNEAQ (reference sequence). The CDR3 protein is CASSSRGSEGTGELFF. CDR3 DNA: TGTGCCAGCAGCTCGAGAGGCTCCGAAGGCACCGGGGAGCTGTTTTTT.